This is a list of T cell receptor beta chains from one sample in a study of T cell repertoires in cytomegalovirus infection. TCRdb reanalysed the reads using MiXCR and keeps one entry per CDR3 protein. The sample has around 710,000 distinct CDR3 sequences, almost 30% seen once. These receptors have no known antigen. Source: cultured CD8+ T cells from PBMCs, taken from culture after CMV antigen stimulation. The source of these receptors is a human donor in good health (CMV status not recorded). Some clones in this sample may be carry-over from other donors' samples. Both conserved end residues are part of each CDR3. D genes are given only for firm matches. Size is stated for part of the rows, as once, few or many counts, or as a class when the clone is expanded.

size,V,D,J,CDR3,DNA
few,TRBV11-3,.,TRBJ1-1,CASSLEGPGGSLTEAFF,TGTGCCAGCAGCTTAGAGGGCCCCGGGGGCAGCCTCACTGAAGCTTTCTTT
.,TRBV10-3,TRBD1,TRBJ2-1,CAISDRDRAQDEQFF,TGTGCCATCAGTGACCGGGACAGGGCGCAGGATGAGCAGTTCTTC
.,TRBV9,TRBD1,TRBJ1-5,CASTPGDRVSNQPQHF,TGTGCCAGCACCCCGGGGGACAGGGTAAGCAATCAGCCCCAGCATTTT
.,TRBV27,TRBD1,TRBJ1-2,CASSSNGQVRGYTF,TGTGCCAGCAGTTCTAACGGACAGGTTCGGGGCTACACCTTC
few,TRBV7-9,TRBD1,TRBJ2-5,CASSFMPPGQGARETQYF,TGTGCCAGCAGCTTTATGCCCCCGGGACAGGGGGCGCGAGAGACCCAGTACTTC
.,TRBV2,TRBD2,TRBJ2-5,CASSVLAGDRGETQYF,TGTGCCAGCAGTGTACTAGCGGGGGATCGGGGAGAGACCCAGTACTTC
once,TRBV2,.,TRBJ1-2,CASGSGQGGTNYGYTF,TGTGCCAGCGGGTCAGGGCAGGGAGGGACTAACTATGGCTACACCTTC
.,TRBV29-1,TRBD1,TRBJ1-2,CSAAGTGAYNYGYTF,TGCAGCGCTGCCGGGACAGGGGCTTATAACTATGGCTACACCTTC
few,TRBV10-3,.,TRBJ2-7,CAIKPPDGPEQYF,TGTGCCATCAAGCCCCCGGACGGCCCCGAGCAGTACTTC
few,TRBV19,TRBD1,TRBJ1-1,CASSFGTAVEAFF,TGTGCCAGTAGTTTCGGGACAGCCGTTGAAGCTTTCTTT
.,TRBV6-2/TRBV6-3,TRBD2,TRBJ2-1,CASSYSSGGGNWEQFF,TGTGCCAGCAGTTACTCATCCGGGGGGGGGAATTGGGAGCAGTTCTTC
many,TRBV19,TRBD1,TRBJ1-5,CASSLEQGFTQPQHF,TGTGCCAGTAGTCTGGAACAGGGGTTTACTCAGCCCCAGCATTTT
few,TRBV9,.,TRBJ2-1,CASSATAGGYNEQFF,TGTGCCAGCAGCGCTACAGCCGGGGGTTACAATGAGCAGTTCTTC
.,TRBV28,.,TRBJ1-5,CASRDPGENQPQHF,TGTGCCAGCAGAGACCCAGGGGAGAATCAGCCCCAGCATTTT
.,TRBV24-1,TRBD1,TRBJ2-5,CATSDFRGTGETQYF,TGTGCCACCAGTGATTTCCGGGGGACAGGCGAGACCCAGTACTTC
few,TRBV6-5,TRBD2,TRBJ2-1,CASSYAGGGQFF,TGTGCCAGCAGTTACGCGGGGGGCGGGCAGTTCTTC
.,TRBV4-1,TRBD2,TRBJ2-1,CASSQTSGTSFYEQFF,TGCGCCAGCAGCCAAACCTCCGGGACTAGTTTCTATGAGCAGTTCTTC
few,TRBV10-3,.,TRBJ1-1,CAISVLNRESSGNTEAFF,TGTGCCATCAGTGTGCTAAACAGGGAGAGTTCTGGGAACACTGAAGCTTTCTTT
.,TRBV7-6,.,TRBJ2-2,CASSAPSGVTGELFF,TGTGCCAGCAGCGCCCCTTCAGGGGTAACCGGGGAGCTGTTTTTT
.,TRBV7-3,TRBD1,TRBJ2-1,CASSVGQGDGDEQFF,TGTGCCAGCAGCGTTGGACAGGGAGACGGGGATGAGCAGTTCTTC
.,TRBV4-2,TRBD2,TRBJ2-1,CASSQDGASGGSSYNEQFF,TGTGCCAGCAGCCAAGATGGGGCTAGCGGCGGAAGCTCCTACAATGAGCAGTTCTTC
many,TRBV12-3/TRBV12-4,TRBD1,TRBJ2-1,CASTEGGQGINEQFF,TGTGCCAGCACCGAGGGGGGACAGGGGATCAATGAGCAGTTCTTC
.,TRBV29-1,.,TRBJ2-7,CSVEGDRPYEQYF,TGCAGCGTTGAAGGGGACCGACCCTACGAGCAGTACTTC
few,TRBV7-9,TRBD1,TRBJ2-1,CASFPGQGGNEQFF,TGTGCCAGCTTCCCCGGACAGGGCGGCAATGAGCAGTTCTTC
.,TRBV28,.,TRBJ1-2,CASTGEGGTSGYTF,TGTGCCAGCACCGGGGAGGGGGGTACTAGTGGCTACACCTTC
.,TRBV14,.,TRBJ1-5,CASSQEGMGRNQPQHF,TGTGCCAGCAGCCAAGAGGGGATGGGCCGAAATCAGCCCCAGCATTTT
.,TRBV27,.,TRBJ1-2,CASSLSEVDYGYTF,TGTGCCAGCAGTTTATCCGAGGTTGACTATGGCTACACCTTC
.,TRBV25-1,.,TRBJ2-2,CASSDRAGANTGELFF,TGTGCCAGCAGTGATAGGGCAGGGGCGAACACCGGGGAGCTGTTTTTT
.,TRBV27,.,TRBJ1-5,CASRKGQNSNQPQHF,TGTGCCAGCAGGAAAGGGCAGAATAGCAATCAGCCCCAGCATTTT
few,TRBV6-6,.,TRBJ2-2,CASSYLGGPAGELFF,TGTGCCAGCAGTTACCTCGGGGGGCCCGCCGGGGAGCTGTTTTTT
.,TRBV12-3/TRBV12-4,.,TRBJ2-1,CASSSGTFGQFF,TGTGCCAGCAGTTCCGGGACGTTCGGGCAGTTCTTC
few,TRBV27,TRBD1,TRBJ2-5,CASSRDRGGGETQYF,TGTGCCAGCAGCCGAGACAGGGGGGGCGGAGAGACCCAGTACTTC
.,TRBV7-6,.,TRBJ2-5,CASSPRSDQETQYF,TGTGCCAGCAGCCCCAGGAGCGACCAAGAGACCCAGTACTTC
few,TRBV11-2,TRBD2,TRBJ2-1,CASSLDRTSGNEQFF,TGTGCCAGCAGCTTAGATCGGACTAGCGGGAATGAGCAGTTCTTC
.,TRBV25-1,TRBD1,TRBJ1-1,CASRDPRGQEAFF,TGTGCCAGCAGAGACCCCAGGGGGCAAGAAGCTTTCTTT
few,TRBV27,.,TRBJ2-7,CASTPSGPPHSVYEQYF,TGTGCCAGCACTCCCTCTGGCCCACCGCACTCGGTCTACGAGCAGTACTTC
few,TRBV7-9,.,TRBJ1-2,CASSLESGGTENYGYTF,TGTGCCAGCAGCTTAGAATCAGGAGGGACGGAGAACTATGGCTACACCTTC
.,TRBV14,.,TRBJ2-5,CASSHFMGRLETQYF,TGTGCCAGCAGCCATTTCATGGGGCGGCTAGAGACCCAGTACTTC
many,TRBV2,TRBD1,TRBJ1-5,CASSGTGGSNQPQHF,TGTGCCAGCAGTGGGACAGGGGGGAGCAATCAGCCCCAGCATTTT
.,TRBV4-1,.,TRBJ2-2,CASSRLEETGELFF,TGCGCCAGCAGCCGGTTAGAAGAGACCGGGGAGCTGTTTTTT
.,TRBV20-1,.,TRBJ2-3,CSAIFYTDTQYF,TGCAGTGCTATTTTCTATACAGATACGCAGTATTTT
.,TRBV19,.,TRBJ2-1,CASSIVRGIHNEQFF,TGTGCCAGTAGTATAGTCAGGGGAATCCACAATGAGCAGTTCTTC
.,TRBV27,.,TRBJ1-3,CASSLSVPRSGNTIYF,TGTGCCAGCAGTTTATCTGTCCCGAGAAGCGGAAACACCATATATTTT
.,TRBV11-2,TRBD1,TRBJ2-5,CASSTLPGQGFETQYF,TGTGCCAGCAGCACCTTACCGGGACAGGGTTTCGAGACCCAGTACTTC
few,TRBV7-8,TRBD2,TRBJ2-4,CASSLRGSRFSIQYF,TGTGCCAGCAGCCTCCGCGGGAGCCGGTTTAGCATTCAGTACTTC
.,TRBV5-1,.,TRBJ1-1,CASTRTWDFSEAFF,TGCGCCAGCACGCGGACCTGGGACTTTTCTGAAGCTTTCTTT
many,TRBV6-5,.,TRBJ2-1,CASSYSQTGHYNEQFF,TGTGCCAGCAGTTACTCCCAAACGGGGCACTACAATGAGCAGTTCTTC
once,TRBV6-2/TRBV6-3,.,TRBJ2-4,CASSYLGGPKNIQYF,TGTGCCAGCAGTTACCTCGGGGGCCCGAAAAACATTCAGTACTTC
.,TRBV19,.,TRBJ1-5,CASSTHGQGNQPQHF,TGTGCCAGTAGTACCCATGGGCAGGGCAATCAGCCCCAGCATTTT
few,TRBV6-5,TRBD1,TRBJ1-4,CASSRGQGHEKLFF,TGTGCCAGCAGCCGTGGACAGGGGCATGAAAAACTGTTTTTT
.,TRBV4-3,TRBD2,TRBJ2-1,CASSQEERGGVVEQFF,TGCGCCAGCAGCCAAGAGGAGCGGGGGGGAGTGGTTGAGCAGTTCTTC
few,TRBV6-5,.,TRBJ2-1,CASSHTGPRNEQFF,TGTGCCAGCAGTCATACGGGGCCGAGGAATGAGCAGTTCTTC
few,TRBV7-9,.,TRBJ1-2,CASSLPGPNYGYTF,TGTGCCAGCAGCTTACCGGGTCCTAACTATGGCTACACCTTC
.,TRBV6-5,TRBD1,TRBJ1-6,CASSYSTEGADSPLHF,TGTGCCAGCAGTTACTCGACAGAGGGGGCGGATTCACCCCTCCACTTT
few,TRBV7-6,TRBD1,TRBJ2-1,CASSWGQGNNEQFF,TGTGCCAGCAGCTGGGGACAGGGGAACAATGAGCAGTTCTTC
.,TRBV9,.,TRBJ2-1,CASSVDGATSYNEQFF,TGTGCCAGCAGCGTAGATGGGGCGACCTCCTACAATGAGCAGTTCTTC
.,TRBV12-5,.,TRBJ2-1,CASGLVGDSTIEQFF,TGTGCTAGTGGTTTGGTGGGGGACTCTACAATTGAGCAGTTCTTC
few,TRBV12-3/TRBV12-4,TRBD1,TRBJ2-7,CASSLAGQGIHEQYF,TGTGCCAGCAGTTTAGCGGGACAGGGCATCCACGAGCAGTACTTC
.,TRBV6-8,.,TRBJ2-7,CASSYSAEGPFEQYF,TGTGCCAGCAGTTACTCGGCTGAAGGGCCGTTCGAGCAGTACTTC